The sequence of this TCR beta chain was determined in a study of shared clonotypes between healthy human individuals. V was clipped by 5 bases and J by 7 bases; unmatched bases: 17. The CDR3 is 18 residues long. Germline CDR1 and CDR2: SEHNR and FQNEAQ (reference sequence). With regard to this clone: Its specificity is not known.

Donors were Caucasian adults residing in Nashville, Tennessee, USA. Splitting of CD4+ cells produced CD45RA+ naive and CD45RA-negative memory subsets. Study findings and constraints: Few donors limited the genetic and exposure-history diversity represented.

Profiled with immunoSEQ multiplex PCR; TCRdb holds only in-frame clones, not every one. The sample has under 850,000 clones, 55% to 75% seen once; the top ten hold around 1.7%. The sequence was obtained from a woman in her thirties in good health. Sequencing input: memory CD4+ T cells sorted from blood. The subset is: CD45RA-negative fraction. The chain uses TRBV7-9 and TRBJ1-4, with 9 bases identical to TRBD1. CDR3 coding DNA: TGTGCCAGCAGCGCGCCGGGACAGGGTATAGAGGGTTTTGAAAAACTGTTTTTT. This encodes CASSAPGQGIEGFEKLFF.